This TCR beta chain was found in a study of graft-versus-host responses after intestinal transplantation. Some clones are missing from TCRdb's copy, which holds only in-frame ones; the method was immunoSEQ multiplex PCR. The sample consists of about 97,000 clones, 90% of them appearing once. This specimen consisted of PBMCs, obtained approximately 470 days after intestinal transplant. This receptor was identified in a human patient who received an intestinal transplant, so some T cells may come from the graft donor.

DNA of the CDR3: TGTGCCAGCAGCCGTAGACTAGCCGGCGAGACCCAGTACTTC. This codes for CASSRRLAGETQYF. The V call is TRBV7-6, the J call TRBJ2-5; 7 bases align to TRBD2. The CDR3 runs 14 residues. Germline values: CDR1 SGHVS, CDR2 FNYEAQ. Losses at the gene ends were 5 bases for V and 5 bases for J; bases not matched to a gene: 8.